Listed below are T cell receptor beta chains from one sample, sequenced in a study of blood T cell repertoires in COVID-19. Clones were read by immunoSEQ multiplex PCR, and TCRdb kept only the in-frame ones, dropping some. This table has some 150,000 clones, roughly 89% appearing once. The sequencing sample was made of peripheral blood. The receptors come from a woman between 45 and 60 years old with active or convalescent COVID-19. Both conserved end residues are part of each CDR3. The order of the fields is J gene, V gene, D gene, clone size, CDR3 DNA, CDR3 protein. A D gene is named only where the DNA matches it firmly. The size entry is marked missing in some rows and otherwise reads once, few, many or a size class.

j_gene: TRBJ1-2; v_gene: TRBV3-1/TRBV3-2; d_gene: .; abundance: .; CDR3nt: TGTGCCAGCAGCCAAGCGGTCCTAGGGGCGGGGACCTTC; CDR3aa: CASSQAVLGAGTF
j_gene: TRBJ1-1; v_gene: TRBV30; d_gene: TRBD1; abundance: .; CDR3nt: TGTGCCTGGAGTGTAGGGGGCTTGACTCTCCGAGGGACTGAAGCTTTCTTT; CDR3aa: CAWSVGGLTLRGTEAFF
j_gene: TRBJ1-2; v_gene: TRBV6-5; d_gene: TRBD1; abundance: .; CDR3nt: TGTGCCAGCAGCCTGGGACAGGGGCATGGCTACACCTTC; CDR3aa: CASSLGQGHGYTF
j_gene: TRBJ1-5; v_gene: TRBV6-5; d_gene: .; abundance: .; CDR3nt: TGTGCCAGCAGTTACTCGGACTCTTCCAATCAGCCCCAGCATTTT; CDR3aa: CASSYSDSSNQPQHF
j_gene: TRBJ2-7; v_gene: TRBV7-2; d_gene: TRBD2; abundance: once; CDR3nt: TGTGCCAGCAGCTTATCGGGGACTAGCTACGAGCAGTACTTC; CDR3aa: CASSLSGTSYEQYF
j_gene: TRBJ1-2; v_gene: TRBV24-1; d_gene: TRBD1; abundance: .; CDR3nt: TGTGCCACCAGTGGGTACCCCGGGACAGGGTTCTATGGCTACACCTTC; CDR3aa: CATSGYPGTGFYGYTF
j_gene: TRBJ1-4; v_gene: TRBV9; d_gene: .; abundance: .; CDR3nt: TGTGCCAGCAGCGTAGGGGGAGCTAATGAAAAACTGTTTTTT; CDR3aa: CASSVGGANEKLFF
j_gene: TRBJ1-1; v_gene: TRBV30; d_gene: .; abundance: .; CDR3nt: TGTGCCTGGATGGGGCACACTGAAGCTTTCTTT; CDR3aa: CAWMGHTEAFF
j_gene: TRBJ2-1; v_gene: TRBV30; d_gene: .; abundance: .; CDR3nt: TGTGCCTGGAGTGCCCGCGGGAATGAGCAGTTCTTC; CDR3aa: CAWSARGNEQFF
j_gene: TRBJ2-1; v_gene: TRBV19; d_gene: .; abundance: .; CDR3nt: TGTGCCAGTAGGGGGAGGATAAGCTCCTACAATGAGCAGTTCTTC; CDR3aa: CASRGRISSYNEQFF
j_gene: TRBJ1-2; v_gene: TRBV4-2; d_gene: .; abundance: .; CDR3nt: TGTGCCAGCAGCCAAGATCCTATCTTACCAACCTATGGCTACACCTTC; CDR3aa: CASSQDPILPTYGYTF
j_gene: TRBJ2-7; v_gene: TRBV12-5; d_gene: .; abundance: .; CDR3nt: TGTGCTAGTGGGGACAGTTCCTCCTACGAGCAGTACTTC; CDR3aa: CASGDSSSYEQYF
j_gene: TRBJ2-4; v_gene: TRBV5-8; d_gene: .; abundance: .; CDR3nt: TGTGCCAGCAGCTCCAGGGTCCTAGCCAAAAACATTCAGTACTTC; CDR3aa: CASSSRVLAKNIQYF
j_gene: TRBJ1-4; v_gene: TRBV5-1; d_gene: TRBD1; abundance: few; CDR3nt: TGCGCCAGCAGCCCTGACAGAAGGGGGCCTAAGACTAATGAAAAACTGTTTTTT; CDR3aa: CASSPDRRGPKTNEKLFF
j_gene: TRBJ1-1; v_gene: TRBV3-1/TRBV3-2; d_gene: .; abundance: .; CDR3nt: TGTGCCAGCAGCCTCATGAACACTGAAGCTTTCTTT; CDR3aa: CASSLMNTEAFF
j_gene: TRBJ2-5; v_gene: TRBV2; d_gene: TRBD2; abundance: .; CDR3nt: TGTGCCAGCAGTGAAGGCCCCCTAGCGGGGCCCCAAGAGACCCAGTACTTC; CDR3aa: CASSEGPLAGPQETQYF
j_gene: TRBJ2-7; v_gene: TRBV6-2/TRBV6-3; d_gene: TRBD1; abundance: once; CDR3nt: TGTGCCAGCAGTTACTCAGACAGGGTTCTCAGCTACGAGCAGTACTTC; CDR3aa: CASSYSDRVLSYEQYF